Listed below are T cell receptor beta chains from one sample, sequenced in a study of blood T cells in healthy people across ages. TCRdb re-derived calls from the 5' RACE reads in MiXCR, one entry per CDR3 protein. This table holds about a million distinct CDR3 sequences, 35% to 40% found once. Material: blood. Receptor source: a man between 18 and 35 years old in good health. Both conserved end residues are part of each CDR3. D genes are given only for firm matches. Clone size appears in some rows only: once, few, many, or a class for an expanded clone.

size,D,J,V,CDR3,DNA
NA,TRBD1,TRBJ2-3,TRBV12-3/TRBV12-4,CASSLRGQMKVSDTQYF,TGTGCCAGCAGTTTAAGGGGACAGATGAAGGTCTCAGATACGCAGTATTTT
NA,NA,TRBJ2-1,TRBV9,CASSVLGQSYNEQFF,TGTGCCAGCAGCGTACTTGGGCAGTCCTACAATGAGCAGTTCTTC
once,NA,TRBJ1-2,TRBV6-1,CASSLTWTAPVDYGYTF,TGTGCCAGCAGTCTTACTTGGACAGCGCCAGTGGACTATGGCTACACCTTC
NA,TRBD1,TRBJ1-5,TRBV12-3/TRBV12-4,CASSLTLTGHQPQHF,TGTGCCAGCAGTCTAACCTTGACAGGGCATCAGCCCCAGCATTTT
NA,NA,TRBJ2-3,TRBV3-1,CASSLRGDGGADTQYF,TGTGCCAGCAGCCTAAGGGGGGATGGGGGCGCAGATACGCAGTATTTT
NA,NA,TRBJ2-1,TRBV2,CATKGRPYQETQFF,TGTGCCACCAAGGGGAGACCCTACCAAGAGACCCAGTTCTTC
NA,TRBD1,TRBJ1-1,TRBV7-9,CASKSWDRGPEAFF,TGTGCCAGCAAATCCTGGGACAGGGGCCCTGAAGCTTTCTTT
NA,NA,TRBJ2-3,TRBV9,CASSVAKVSTDTQYF,TGTGCCAGCAGCGTAGCTAAGGTCAGCACAGATACGCAGTATTTT
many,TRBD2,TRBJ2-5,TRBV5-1,CASSISGGEEETQYF,TGCGCCAGCAGCATTAGCGGGGGCGAAGAAGAGACCCAGTACTTC
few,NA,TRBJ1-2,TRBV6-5,CASSRGGKNNYGYTF,TGTGCCAGCAGCCGCGGAGGGAAGAACAACTATGGCTACACCTTC
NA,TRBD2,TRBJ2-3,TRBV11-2,CASSLVESGGTDTQYF,TGTGCCAGCAGCTTAGTGGAGAGCGGGGGCACAGATACGCAGTATTTT
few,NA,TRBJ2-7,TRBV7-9,CASSLVVVGAEQYF,TGTGCCAGCAGCTTAGTCGTTGTAGGGGCCGAGCAGTACTTC
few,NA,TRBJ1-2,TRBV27,CASSLGPGGSYTF,TGTGCCAGCAGTTTAGGGCCAGGCGGCAGCTACACCTTC
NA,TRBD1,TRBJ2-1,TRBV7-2,CASSLVSPGQGRDNEQFF,TGTGCCAGCAGCTTAGTGTCGCCGGGACAGGGAAGGGACAATGAGCAGTTCTTC
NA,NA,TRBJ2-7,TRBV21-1,CASSKESGTGALYF,TGTGCCAGCAGCAAAGAGTCTGGGACAGGGGCATTGTACTTC
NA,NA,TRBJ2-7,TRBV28,CASTSRTAYYEQYF,TGTGCCAGCACCAGCCGGACAGCGTACTACGAGCAGTACTTC
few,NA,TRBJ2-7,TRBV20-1,CSAAEPYSYEQYF,TGCAGTGCTGCGGAGCCCTACTCCTACGAGCAGTACTTC
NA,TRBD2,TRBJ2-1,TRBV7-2,CTSSLLRTSHEQFF,TGTACCAGCAGCTTATTGAGGACTAGCCATGAGCAGTTCTTC
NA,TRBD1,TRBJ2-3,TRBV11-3,CASSSRDRVGDTQYF,TGTGCCAGCAGCTCCCGGGACAGGGTTGGAGATACGCAGTATTTT
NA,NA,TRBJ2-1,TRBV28,CASRSPGEQFF,TGTGCCAGCAGGTCTCCGGGTGAGCAGTTCTTC
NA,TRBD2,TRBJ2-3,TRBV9,CASSVEAGGPHTQYF,TGTGCCAGCAGCGTAGAGGCGGGGGGGCCTCATACGCAGTATTTT
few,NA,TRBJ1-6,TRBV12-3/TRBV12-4,CASSPGGSSYNSPLHF,TGTGCCAGCAGTCCCGGGGGGAGCTCCTATAATTCACCCCTCCACTTT
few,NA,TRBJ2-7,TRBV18,CASSPDPESFYEQYF,TGTGCCAGCTCACCCGACCCGGAGAGCTTCTACGAGCAGTACTTC
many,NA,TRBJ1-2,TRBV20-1,CSAHVVNYGYTF,TGCAGTGCCCACGTTGTTAACTATGGCTACACCTTC
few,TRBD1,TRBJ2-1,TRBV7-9,CASSLTSDRGHNEQFF,TGTGCCAGCAGCTTAACTTCTGACAGGGGCCACAATGAGCAGTTCTTC
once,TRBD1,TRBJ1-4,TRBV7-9,CASSLEDRGTEKLFF,TGTGCCAGCAGCTTAGAGGACAGGGGGACTGAAAAACTGTTTTTT